These 27 T cell receptor beta chains share one sample of origin, sequenced in a study of blood T cell repertoires in COVID-19. Repertoires were generated with immunoSEQ multiplex PCR, while TCRdb's copy carries only in-frame clones and drops some. The profile shows about 97,000 clones, about 91% of them singletons. The specimen sequenced was peripheral blood. The receptor set was obtained from a man over 45 with COVID-19, enrolled during active disease.

J is TRBJ1-6 and V is TRBV6-5, with 7 bases matching TRBD1. This CDR3 is built from 15 residues. Germline V gene data show CDR1 as MNHEY and CDR2 as SVGAGI. V dropped 6 bases and J dropped 3; count of bases not matched to a gene: 5. The CDR3 DNA follows: TGTGCCAGCAGGCAGGGACAGAACTATAATTCACCCCTCCACTTT. Its translation is CASRQGQNYNSPLHF.

This chain connects TRBV7-2 to TRBJ1-4; 8 bases match TRBD1. The CDR3 consists of 14 residues. Trimming took 3 bases from V and 7 from J; bases not matched to a gene: 4. Germline loops: CDR1 SGHTA, CDR2 FQGNSA. This CDR3 is CASSFGQGSEKLFF. CDR3 in DNA: TGTGCCAGCAGCTTCGGACAGGGAAGTGAAAAACTGTTTTTT.

J is TRBJ2-3 and V is TRBV2, with TRBD1 matching 9 bases. Germline-derived CDR1 and CDR2 are SNHLY and FYNNEI. After removal of 2 bases from V and 4 bases from J, the junction contained 10 bases not matched to a gene. This CDR3 spans 17 amino acids. CDR3 region: CASSERLGTGLPDTQYF. DNA of the CDR3: TGTGCCAGCAGTGAAAGATTAGGGACAGGGCTTCCAGATACGCAGTATTTT.

This chain joins TRBV14 and TRBJ1-2; no definite D call. V was clipped by 0 bases and J by 8 bases, with 16 bases between them. Germline CDR1 reads SGHDN; CDR2 reads FVKESK. The CDR3 extends over 15 amino acids. The CDR3 reads CASSQDMFPFRGYTF. The DNA of the CDR3 is TGTGCCAGCAGCCAAGATATGTTCCCCTTCAGGGGCTACACCTTC.

The chain uses TRBV12-3 or TRBV12-4 and TRBJ1-1; 7 nucleotides agree with TRBD1. This CDR3 has 13 residues. Trimming at V came to 8 bases and at J to 5 bases, leaving 8 bases not matched to a gene. Here the CDR3 DNA reads TGTGCCAGCCGCGGACAGGCTGGGACTGAAGCTTTCTTT. Encoded protein: CASRGQAGTEAFF.

The chain combines TRBV18 with TRBJ2-5, with D maybe TRBD2 (5 bases). The length of the CDR3 is 13 residues. V lost 2 bases and J 10 bases, leaving 14 bases between the germline ends. Germline CDR1 is KGHSH and CDR2 is LQKENI. The CDR3 spells CASSPNTEGGQYF. As DNA, the CDR3 is TGTGCCAGCTCACCAAATACCGAAGGAGGCCAGTACTTC.

The CDR3 loop reads CASSSDYERELMAFF. The CDR3 nucleotides are TGTGCCAGCAGCTCCGACTACGAGAGAGAACTGATGGCTTTCTTT. The chain links TRBV7-9 to TRBJ1-1; D call uncertain. Germline values: CDR1 SEHNR, CDR2 FQNEAQ (reference sequence). The germline V and J ends were trimmed by 4 bases and 11 bases, with 23 bases remaining between them. CDR3 length: 15 amino acids.

The chain employs TRBV25-1 and TRBJ1-1, with 8 positions matching TRBD1. The CDR3 has 14 amino acids. After removal of 4 bases from V and 5 bases from J, the junction contained 6 bases not matched to a gene. In germline, CDR1 is MGHDK, CDR2 SYGVNS. The CDR3: CASSGDTGGTEAFF. The CDR3 bases are TGTGCCAGCAGTGGAGACACAGGGGGTACTGAAGCTTTCTTT.

The V call is TRBV7-2, the J call TRBJ1-2; TRBD1 is a possible D gene (5 bases). CDR3 length: 16 residues. Trimming shortened V by 1 base and J by 5 bases, and 17 bases separated the two germline ends. Germline V gene lookup returns CDR1 SGHTA and CDR2 FQGNSA. The CDR3 DNA reads TGTGCCAGCAGCTTAGGGACACTCCTGCCCCAATATGGCTACACCTTC. It is translated as CASSLGTLLPQYGYTF.

The CDR3 DNA reads as TGTGCCAGCAGACGGAGCAATCAGCCCCAGCATTTT. It specifies CASRRSNQPQHF. The chain employs TRBV12-3 or TRBV12-4 and TRBJ1-5; D is unresolved. The CDR3 has 12 amino acids. Trimming pared 6 bases from V and 1 base from J, leaving 4 bases between.

The chain is built from TRBV6-6 and TRBJ1-2; 7 bases are a match to TRBD1. The junction had 5 bases not matched to a gene; V was cut back by 6 bases and J by 4 bases. This CDR3 comprises 13 residues. Per the germline V gene, CDR1 is MNHNY and CDR2 is SVGAGI (reference sequence). The DNA for the CDR3 is TGTGCCAGCAGCCAAGGACAGGCCTATGGCTACACCTTC. Translation gives CASSQGQAYGYTF.

The chain couples TRBV3-1 (or the pseudogene TRBV3-2) to TRBJ2-1; the D is unclear. The V and J ends lost 1 base and 12 bases respectively, with 7 bases between them. Germline V CDR1 and CDR2: LGHDT, YNNKEL (reference sequence). This CDR3 comprises 11 residues. DNA for the CDR3: TGTGCCAGCAGCCAAGCCCTACGGCAGTTCTTC. Translated, it gives CASSQALRQFF.

The V call is TRBV19, the J call TRBJ2-2, with 8 nucleotides matching TRBD1. CDR3 length equals 16 residues. V trimming: 7 bases; J trimming: 6 bases; junction bases outside the gene matches: 13. The V gene's germline CDR1 is LNHDA and CDR2 SQIVND (reference sequence). The CDR3 is CASTPPGGQYAGELFF. In nucleotides, the CDR3 is TGTGCCAGTACCCCTCCAGGGGGCCAGTATGCCGGGGAGCTGTTTTTT. Combining the CDR3 with reference TRBV19 and TRBJ2-2 gives the whole variable domain DGGITQSPKYLFRKEGQNVTLSCEQNLNHDAMYWYRQDPGQGLRLIYYSQIVNDFQKGDIAEGYSVSREKKESFPLTVTSAQKNPTAFYLCASTPPGGQYAGELFFGEGSRLTVL.

The rearrangement joins TRBV9 to TRBJ2-1, with 7 bases aligning to TRBD2. Trimming took 3 bases from V and 9 from J; bases not matched to a gene: 12. This CDR3 comprises 15 residues. Germline-derived CDR1 and CDR2 are SGDLS and YYNGEE. Written as DNA, the CDR3 is TGTGCCAGCAGCGGGGGGGGTAGCCCCGGAGGTGAGCAGTTCTTC. This translates into CASSGGGSPGGEQFF.

This chain links TRBV6-6 with TRBJ2-5; TRBD1 aligns across 8 bases. Germline values: CDR1 MNHNY, CDR2 SVGAGI (reference sequence). There are 14 residues in the CDR3. J gave up 5 bases and V 1 base, and 3 bases lay outside the gene matches. The CDR3 DNA is TGTGCCAGCAGTTACTGGACAGGGTACGAGACCCAGTACTTC. It specifies CASSYWTGYETQYF.

The chain recombines TRBV7-8 with TRBJ1-6; D gene ambiguous. The CDR3 contains 16 residues. Germline V gene data show CDR1 as SGHVS and CDR2 as FQNEAQ. Trimming pared 5 bases from V and 3 bases from J, leaving 14 bases between. DNA of the CDR3: TGTGCCAGCAGCCCCCGCTGGCTTCACTATAATTCACCCCTCCACTTT. This translates into CASSPRWLHYNSPLHF. The variable domain in full, completed from reference TRBV7-8 and TRBJ1-6, reads GAGVSQSPRYKVAKRGQDVALRCDPISGHVSLFWYQQALGQGPEFLTYFQNEAQLDKSGLPSDRFFAERPEGSVSTLKIQRTQQEDSAVYLCASSPRWLHYNSPLHFGNGTRLTVT.

This chain uses TRBV5-1 with TRBJ2-1, with 12 bases that match TRBD2. The CDR3 covers 14 residues. J gave up 9 bases and V 0 bases, and 1 base lay outside the gene matches. Germline loops: CDR1 SGHRS, CDR2 YFSETQ. This CDR3 reads CASSLASGGVEQFF. The CDR3 DNA reads as TGCGCCAGCAGCTTGGCTAGCGGGGGGGTTGAGCAGTTCTTC.

The rearrangement uses TRBV10-3 and TRBJ1-2; D gene ambiguous. The V end was cut by 3 bases, the J end by 4 bases, with 6 bases between. Germline V CDR1 and CDR2: ENHRY, SYGVKD. This CDR3 has 12 residues. The CDR3 reads CAISDYLYGYTF. The DNA of the CDR3 is TGTGCCATCAGTGATTATCTCTATGGCTACACCTTC.

The chain carries TRBV6-6 and TRBJ1-3; D gene unclear. This CDR3 region has 15 residues. Trimming pared 6 bases from V and 0 bases from J, leaving 12 bases between. CDR1 is MNHNY and CDR2 is SVGAGI in the germline V gene (reference sequence). The CDR3 sequence: CASRPQVISGNTIYF. The CDR3, as DNA: TGTGCCAGCAGACCACAAGTCATCTCTGGAAACACCATATATTTT.

The genes are TRBV15 and TRBJ1-5; 9 nucleotides align to TRBD1. The ends lost 0 bases at V and 4 bases at J; junction bases unmatched: 7. The CDR3 length is 17 residues. Germline-derived CDR1 and CDR2 are LNHNV and YYDKDF (reference sequence). The CDR3 is CATSRDYSGTGNQPQHF. CDR3 DNA sequence: TGTGCCACCAGCAGAGATTATTCCGGGACAGGGAATCAGCCCCAGCATTTT. The full variable domain, completed using reference TRBV15 and TRBJ1-5, is DAMVIQNPRYQVTQFGKPVTLSCSQTLNHNVMYWYQQKSSQAPKLLFHYYDKDFNNEADTPDNFQSRRPNTSFCFLDIRSPGLGDTAMYLCATSRDYSGTGNQPQHFGDGTRLSIL.

The genes are TRBV5-8 and TRBJ2-1; 7 bases are shared with TRBD1. J was trimmed by 15 bases and V by 0 bases; bases with no gene match: 6. Germline CDR1 is SGHTS and CDR2 is YDEGEE. This CDR3 spans 12 amino acids. The CDR3: CASSLEATGLFF. CDR3 coding DNA: TGTGCCAGCAGCTTGGAAGCGACAGGGTTGTTCTTC.

The genes are TRBV4-2 and TRBJ2-1, with 8 nucleotides matching TRBD1. The CDR3 runs to 15 residues. Germline CDR1 LGHNA, CDR2 YNFKEQ. Losses at the gene ends were 1 base for V and 6 bases for J; bases not matched to a gene: 5. The CDR3 DNA follows: TGTGCCAGCAGCCAAGTTTTACAGGGGGGCAATGAGCAGTTCTTC. Its translation is CASSQVLQGGNEQFF.

The chain uses TRBV6-6 and TRBJ1-5; no clear D gene. CDR3 size: 15 residues. The V gene's germline CDR1 is MNHNY and CDR2 SVGAGI (reference sequence). Trimming removed 6 bases at V and 6 bases at J, with 18 bases between. The CDR3 is CASRLYTGSGQPQHF. CDR3 nucleotide sequence: TGTGCCAGCAGGCTATACACCGGGAGCGGTCAGCCCCAGCATTTT.

This chain uses TRBV19 with TRBJ2-7; 10 positions agree with TRBD1. CDR1 is LNHDA, CDR2 SQIVND, per germline (reference sequence). Trimming at V came to 5 bases and at J to 3 bases, leaving 4 bases not matched to a gene. This CDR3 has 14 amino acids. CDR3 protein: CASSFRTGGYEQYF. The CDR3 nucleotides are TGTGCCAGTAGTTTCCGGACAGGGGGCTACGAGCAGTACTTC.

CDR3 bases: TGTGCCAGCAGCGCCAAACAGATCTCTGGGGCCAACGTCCTGACTTTC. This translates into CASSAKQISGANVLTF. The chain combines TRBV5-4 with TRBJ2-6, with D hard to call. Per germline, CDR1 SGHNT and CDR2 YYREEE (reference sequence). This CDR3 comprises 16 residues. Trimming stripped 4 bases from V and 0 bases from J, with 11 bases between.

V usage is TRBV5-1 and J usage is TRBJ1-2, with 7 bases that match TRBD1. This CDR3 has 15 amino acids. The ends lost 1 base at V and 6 bases at J; junction bases unmatched: 9. Looked up from germline, CDR1 is SGHRS and CDR2 is YFSETQ. The CDR3 DNA follows: TGCGCCAGCAGCTTGTCTCTCGGGACAGCTGATGGCTACACCTTC. It is translated as CASSLSLGTADGYTF.

This chain uses TRBV10-3 with TRBJ1-2; D unresolved. Deletions cut 6 bases from V and 10 bases from J, with 21 bases between. CDR1 and CDR2 from the germline V gene are ENHRY and SYGVKD. The CDR3 length is 14 residues. The CDR3 loop reads CAIRGSEKVWDYTF. CDR3 bases: TGTGCCATCAGAGGGAGCGAAAAGGTTTGGGACTACACCTTC.